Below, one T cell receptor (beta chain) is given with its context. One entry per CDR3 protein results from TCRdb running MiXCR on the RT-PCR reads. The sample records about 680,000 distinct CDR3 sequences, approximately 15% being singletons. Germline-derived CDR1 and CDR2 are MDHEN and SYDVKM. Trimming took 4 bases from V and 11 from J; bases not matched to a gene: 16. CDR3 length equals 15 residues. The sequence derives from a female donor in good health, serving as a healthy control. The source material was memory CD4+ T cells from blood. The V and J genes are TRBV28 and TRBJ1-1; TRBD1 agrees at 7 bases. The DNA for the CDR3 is TGTGCCAGCAGTTCTATCGGGACAGCTATAATGAATGCTTTCTTT. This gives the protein CASSSIGTAIMNAFF.